This TCR beta chain came from a study of Ad26.COV2.S vaccination and SARS-CoV-2 variants (dated by TCRdb to about 2021). At the level of the whole study: Donors in the vaccine arm were drawn from COV1001, a multicentre, randomized, double-blind, placebo-controlled phase I-IIa trial testing Ad26.COV2.S in healthy adults. The specificity and breadth of SARS-CoV-2-reactive T cell receptors after Ad26.COV2.S vaccination were assessed by TCRbeta repertoire sequencing. Trial participants were randomized into five groups of five: low-dose or high-dose Ad26.COV2.S given once or twice, or placebo on both occasions. Investigators remained blinded to trial group allocation during experiments and outcome assessment. A total of about 30 samples were included in the TCR-sequenced set, comprising roughly 19 Ad26.COV2.S vaccine recipients, 5 placebo recipients and 8 SARS-CoV-2 convalescent individuals. Ad26.COV2.S was given intramuscularly at 5x10^10 or 1x10^11 viral particles, as a single shot or as two shots 56 days apart. Broader findings and caveats from the paper: After vaccination, substantial breadth of spike-specific CD8+ and CD4+ T cell responses was reported. Non-spike TCR breadth was comparable between vaccine and placebo recipients, consistent with the vaccine containing only spike. The authors noted that total T cell responses may have been underestimated by the TCR breadth and depth analyses. Higher spike-specific TCR breadth was observed in Ad26.COV2.S recipients than in placebo recipients (P = 0.0014). The study lacked the statistical power to compare responses across vaccine doses or regimens.

The V end loses 3 bases and the J end loses 0 bases, and a stretch of 12 bases separates them. Including the terminal cysteine and phenylalanine, the CDR3 comprises 16 residues. Solely the CDR3 DNA is kept, with 48 bases framed from the first base. The germline V gene encodes CDR1 KGHSH and CDR2 LQKENI. The immunoSEQ Assay was used to sequence TCRbeta CDR3 regions. After extraction, genomic DNA underwent amplification by bias-controlled multiplex PCR, followed by high-throughput sequencing. Processing in the source paper ran as follows. To quantify the absolute abundance of every unique TCRbeta CDR3 region, sequences were collapsed and filtered. T cell fraction was estimated by normalizing TCRbeta template counts to usable DNA, which was measured by amplifying reference genes present in all nucleated cells. Repertoire TCRs were annotated as SARS-CoV-2-specific when V gene, CDR3 amino acid sequence and J gene were exactly matched to a known reactive TCR set. MIRA supplied the reference SARS-CoV-2 TCR set, which was filtered for enrichment in COVID-19-positive ImmuneCODE repertoires so that public or cross-reactive TCRs were removed. Drawing on the MIRA antigens, annotated TCRs were analysed further at the level of specific ORF or position within ORF. Breadth was defined as the number of annotated unique rearrangements divided by the total number of unique productive rearrangements, and depth was defined as the summed frequency of the annotated unique rearrangements. Group comparisons of TCR breadth used two-sided Wilcoxon rank-sum tests. Held by TCRdb, this immuneACCESS table contains in-frame sequences only and omits some clones. Under half of the omission traces to an unresolved V gene where checked; the cause of the rest is unknown. V, J and clone size are taken as reported in that table, and D and trimming were inferred from the DNA itself. The sample table records about 350,000 clones; about 85% of these occur just once. Approximately 3.5% of the sample is in the top ten clones.

The treatment or condition label for this specimen denotes: around 19 received Ad26.COV2.S at low or high dose, single or two shots; 5 received placebo; per-sample allocation not given. Repertoires of vaccine and placebo recipients were sequenced from samples taken on day 63 after the first injection. In Cohort 1b, roughly 26 adults aged 18-55 years were enrolled at a single site in Boston, USA, between 29 July and 7 August 2020. Ad26.COV2.S was a replication-incompetent adenovirus type 26 vector expressing a prefusion-stabilized SARS-CoV-2 spike protein from the original Wuhan strain. A remark on this clone: No antigen is known for it. Base qualities are not recorded, but no much larger clone differs from it by a single base.

The specimen comprised peripheral blood, sampled in a trial of Ad26.COV2.S vaccine versus placebo. The source of this sequence is a person aged 18-65 years who received the Ad26.COV2.S COVID-19 vaccine or a placebo. The sequence joins TRBV18 to TRBJ1-5, with TRBD1 tentatively as D gene (5 bases match). The CDR3 is CASSPKGHYSNQPQHF. The sequence in DNA is TGTGCCAGCTCACCGAAAGGACACTATAGCAATCAGCCCCAGCATTTT. When the CDR3 is completed using the reference TRBV18 and TRBJ1-5 genes on either side, the full variable domain is NAGVMQNPRHLVRRRGQEARLRCSPMKGHSHVYWYRQLPEEGLKFMVYLQKENIIDESGMPKERFSAEFPKEGPSILRIQQVVRGDSAAYFCASSPKGHYSNQPQHFGDGTRLSIL.